These 5 T cell receptor beta chains originate from one sample sequenced in a study of blood T cell repertoires in COVID-19. The protocol was immunoSEQ multiplex PCR, while the TCRdb copy is restricted to in-frame clones and leaves out a portion. The table has around 300,000 clones, roughly 90% seen once. The sequencing input was PBMCs or T cells enriched from blood (not recorded which). The receptors come from a woman younger than 45 who had recovered from COVID-19.

This chain joins TRBV25-1 and TRBJ2-5; D possibly corresponds to TRBD2 (5 bases). Trimming shortened V by 6 bases and J by 3 bases, and 23 bases separated the two germline ends. CDR1 is MGHDK and CDR2 is SYGVNS in the germline V gene. This CDR3 contains 17 residues. This CDR3 reads CASSSGIGRDGKETQYF. The CDR3 nucleotides are TGTGCCAGCAGCTCGGGTATCGGTAGAGACGGGAAAGAGACCCAGTACTTC.

The chain has TRBV7-9 and TRBJ2-1, with D possibly TRBD1 on 5 matching bases. The CDR3 runs 13 residues. Germline V CDR1 and CDR2: SEHNR, FQNEAQ (reference sequence). Trimming removed 11 bases from V and 3 bases from J, with 14 bases in between. The CDR3 sequence is CAARFQGYNEQFF. The CDR3 region has the DNA TGTGCCGCACGGTTCCAGGGCTACAATGAGCAGTTCTTC.

This clone appeared once. The V and J genes are TRBV14 and TRBJ2-1, with TRBD2 matching over 10 bases. This CDR3 is built from 15 residues. The J segment lost 7 bases and the V segment lost 6 bases, leaving 9 bases of the junction unmatched. Per the germline V gene, CDR1 is SGHDN and CDR2 is FVKESK. The CDR3 sequence: CASRGSGRESNEQFF. In DNA form, the CDR3 reads TGTGCCAGCAGGGGGAGCGGGAGGGAGAGTAATGAGCAGTTCTTC.

This chain connects TRBV5-4 to TRBJ1-1; D not certain. The CDR3 has 11 amino acids. CDR1 is SGHNT, CDR2 YYREEE, per germline (reference sequence). V lost 6 bases and J 6 bases, leaving 9 bases between the germline ends. CDR3 bases: TGTGCCAGCAAAGGTGCGGCTGAAGCTTTCTTT. Translation gives CASKGAAEAFF.

The chain has TRBV7-2 and TRBJ2-7, with D maybe TRBD1 (5 bases). CDR3 length: 14 amino acids. In germline, CDR1 is SGHTA, CDR2 FQGNSA. The V gene lost 3 bases and the J gene lost 4 bases, with 13 bases spanning the gap. The CDR3 loop is CASSLVGQTYEQYF. CDR3 DNA: TGTGCCAGCAGCTTGGTGGGGCAGACGTACGAGCAGTACTTC.